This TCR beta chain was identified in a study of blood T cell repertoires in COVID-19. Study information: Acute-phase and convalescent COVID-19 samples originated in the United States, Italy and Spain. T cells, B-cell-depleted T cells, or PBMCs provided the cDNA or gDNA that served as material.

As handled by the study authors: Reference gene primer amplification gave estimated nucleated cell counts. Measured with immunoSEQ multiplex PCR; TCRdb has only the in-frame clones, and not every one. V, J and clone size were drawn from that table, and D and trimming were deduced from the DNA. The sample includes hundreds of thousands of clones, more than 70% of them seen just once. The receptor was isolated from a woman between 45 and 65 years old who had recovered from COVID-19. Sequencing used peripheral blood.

CDR3 bases: TGTGCCAGCAGCTCCATTAGCGGGAGGCCAGATACGCAGTATTTT. Protein sequence: CASSSISGRPDTQYF. This chain joins TRBV7-9 and TRBJ2-3; 10 bases line up with TRBD2. The V gene end was trimmed by 4 bases and the J gene end by 4 bases; junction bases not matched to a gene: 5. Germline lookup yields CDR1 SEHNR and CDR2 FQNEAQ (reference sequence). The CDR3 is 15 residues long.